The source of this T cell receptor beta chain is a study of shared clonotypes between healthy human individuals. Whole-study results and caveats: Clonotype sharing across donors was expected to vary with sequencing depth.

Germline assignment: CDR1 MNHEY and CDR2 SMNVEV (reference sequence). This CDR3 spans 16 amino acids. The V end lost 7 bases, the J end lost 8 bases, and 26 bases lay between the germline ends. About this clone: Its antigen is currently unknown.

This table comes from immunoSEQ multiplex PCR, and its TCRdb copy is limited to in-frame clones, with some not included. The sample lists approximately 500,000 clones, 90% to 96% seen once, with under 0.06% in the top ten. This chain links TRBV27 with TRBJ1-2; possible D gene TRBD1, 6 bases. The sequenced material came from naive CD4+ T cells sorted from blood. Indicated subset: CD45RA+ positively selected. This clonotype was obtained from a woman aged 30 to 39 in good health. Here the CDR3 reads CASNRLTWTDIGGYTF. Written as DNA, the CDR3 is TGTGCCAGCAACCGCCTCACTTGGACAGATATTGGGGGCTACACCTTC.